This T cell receptor (beta chain) was found in a study of siplizumab effects on memory and regulatory T cells. Study-wide results and caveats: Roughly 75-96% of proliferating CD4+ or CD8+ clones lacked a naive or memory phenotype that could be assigned.

Using immunoSEQ multiplex PCR, the repertoire was profiled, and TCRdb retains in-frame clones only, with some absent. The sample has 95,000 to 130,000 clones, roughly 94% seen once. About this clone itself: Its matching antigen is unknown.

The sequencing sample was made of non-Treg CD4+ T cells sorted from blood. The receptor comes from a human donor in good health.

The CDR3 here is CASSPSGGSYNEQFF. In nucleotides, the CDR3 is TGTGCCAGCAGCCCCTCTGGGGGCTCCTACAATGAGCAGTTCTTC. J is TRBJ2-1 and V is TRBV25-1; TRBD1 or TRBD2 may be the D gene (5 bases each). The CDR3 spans 15 residues. Germline CDR1 reads MGHDK; CDR2 reads SYGVNS. The V and J ends lost 6 bases and 0 bases respectively, with 12 bases between them.